The entry below gives a single TCR beta chain sequence along with its context. Its specificity is not known. The data originate from a study of cytomegalovirus exposure and HLA in healthy donors. PCR was performed using 60 Vbeta and 13 Jbeta primers. This table comes from immunoSEQ multiplex PCR, and its TCRdb copy is limited to in-frame clones, with some not included. The data show 100,000 to 150,000 clones, with more than 75% seen just once and 3.6% held by the top ten. Study conclusions and caveats: In presence/absence analyses, roughly uniform sequencing depth across donors was assumed. A later analysis linked a missense variant in DCLRE1C to the trimming of TCR beta V and J genes.

Per germline, CDR1 SGHDN and CDR2 FVKESK. Trimming stripped 1 base from V and 0 bases from J, with 14 bases between. The CDR3 loop spans 17 amino acids. The TCR sequence derives from a man in his forties or fifties in good health and CMV-seronegative. The sequenced material came from PBMCs. This chain uses TRBV14 with TRBJ2-3; possibly TRBD2 for D (5 bases). The CDR3 here is CASSQVFGVSSTDTQYF. The CDR3 DNA is TGTGCCAGCAGCCAAGTATTCGGGGTCTCTAGCACAGATACGCAGTATTTT.